One sample yielded the 15 T cell receptor beta chains listed below, sequenced in a study of cytomegalovirus exposure and HLA in healthy donors. Amplification used 60 Vbeta primers and 13 Jbeta primers. The assay was immunoSEQ multiplex PCR, and TCRdb's table has in-frame clones only and misses some. Of tens of thousands of clones detected, 65% to 85% appear once; the ten largest clones hold 2.5% to 3.5%. Sample: PBMCs. All receptors come from a man aged 50 or older in good health and CMV-seronegative.

Only one count was recorded for this clone. CDR3 amino acids: CASSATTGPRETQYF. CDR3 coding DNA: TGTGCCAGCAGCGCCACGACAGGGCCCCGAGAGACCCAGTACTTC. The chain employs TRBV7-8 and TRBJ2-5; 7 positions match TRBD1. This CDR3 is built from 15 residues. Germline V gene lookup returns CDR1 SGHVS and CDR2 FQNEAQ. Germline trimming cut 5 bases from V and 4 bases from J; bases unmatched to any gene: 10.

This clone was seen a handful of times. The chain employs TRBV7-6 and TRBJ1-1; 7 nucleotides line up with TRBD1. The CDR3 is 17 residues long. Germline CDR1 and CDR2: SGHVS and FNYEAQ. V lost 5 bases, J lost 5 bases, and 17 bases stayed unmatched. CDR3 loop: CASSPNPTGRDGTEAFF. CDR3 DNA sequence: TGTGCCAGCAGCCCCAACCCGACAGGGCGTGATGGGACTGAAGCTTTCTTT.

This chain links TRBV4-3 with TRBJ2-3, with D possibly matching TRBD2 (5 bases). Trimming shortened V by 1 base and J by 4 bases, and 12 bases separated the two germline ends. CDR1 and CDR2 from the germline V gene are LGHNA and YSLEER. The CDR3 has 15 amino acids. As DNA, the CDR3 is TGCGCCAGCAGCCAAGCGTCTAGCCTCCCAGATACGCAGTATTTT. Translating gives CASSQASSLPDTQYF.

V gene TRBV5-1 combines with J gene TRBJ1-1, with D tentatively TRBD1 (6 bases). Per germline, CDR1 SGHRS and CDR2 YFSETQ. The CDR3 is 14 amino acids. With 4 bases removed from V and 5 bases from J, the gap between germline ends came to 15 bases. The CDR3 loop reads CASSRDTGGTEAFF. CDR3 nucleotide sequence: TGCGCCAGCAGCAGGGACACCGGGGGGACTGAAGCTTTCTTT.

The rearrangement joins TRBV5-6 to TRBJ1-2; 7 nucleotides match TRBD1. V dropped 3 bases and J dropped 4; count of bases not matched to a gene: 6. The CDR3 is 14 amino acids. Looked up from germline, CDR1 is SGHDT and CDR2 is YYEEEE. CDR3 region: CASSWQGVAYGYTF. The CDR3, as DNA: TGTGCCAGCAGCTGGCAGGGGGTGGCCTATGGCTACACCTTC.

CDR3 residues: CASSYSRTVGNTIYF. The CDR3 bases are TGTGCCAGCAGTTACTCTCGGACAGTTGGAAACACCATATATTTT. The V gene is TRBV6-6, the J gene TRBJ1-3, with D tentatively TRBD1 (6 bases). Trimming cost V 0 bases and J 3 bases, with 9 bases left between them. The CDR3 length is 15 residues. CDR1 is MNHNY and CDR2 is SVGAGI in the germline V gene (reference sequence).

The chain couples TRBV10-3 to TRBJ2-3; 12 nucleotides match TRBD2. The CDR3 consists of 14 residues. With V trimmed by 6 bases and J by 5 bases, 3 bases remained unmatched. Looked up from germline, CDR1 is ENHRY and CDR2 is SYGVKD. DNA for the CDR3: TGTGCCATCAGCCTAGCGGGGGGGAAAGATACGCAGTATTTT. The encoded protein is CAISLAGGKDTQYF.

The chain uses TRBV2 and TRBJ1-5; TRBD1 aligns across 8 bases. The CDR3 has 15 amino acids. Per germline, CDR1 SNHLY and CDR2 FYNNEI. V dropped 6 bases and J dropped 0; count of bases not matched to a gene: 4. CDR3 nucleotides: TGTGCCAGCAGGCGGACAGGGAATAGCAATCAGCCCCAGCATTTT. This encodes CASRRTGNSNQPQHF. Drawing the rest from reference TRBV2 and TRBJ1-5, the complete variable domain is EPEVTQTPSHQVTQMGQEVILRCVPISNHLYFYWYRQILGQKVEFLVSFYNNEISEKSEIFDDQFSVERPDGSNFTLKIRSTKLEDSAMYFCASRRTGNSNQPQHFGDGTRLSIL.

The J gene is TRBJ1-3, the V gene TRBV7-9; D is perhaps TRBD1 (6 bases). CDR1 and CDR2 (germline): SEHNR, FQNEAQ (reference sequence). The ends were cut back, 3 bases at V and 1 base at J, with 13 bases in the middle. The CDR3 is 16 residues long. CDR3 nucleotides: TGTGCCAGCAGCTTGGCCCGGGGGGCGTCTGGAAACACCATATATTTT. It encodes CASSLARGASGNTIYF.

The genes are TRBV6-5 and TRBJ1-1; D is ambiguous. Trimming stripped 7 bases from V and 0 bases from J, with 9 bases between. Germline CDR1 and CDR2: MNHEY and SVGAGI. The CDR3 totals 13 residues. CDR3 in DNA: TGTGCCAGCATTGGACTATTGAACACTGAAGCTTTCTTT. Amino acids: CASIGLLNTEAFF.

The V call is TRBV27, the J call TRBJ2-5; 7 nucleotides match TRBD1. The J call may be wrong; the DNA end is better matched by TRBJ2-7. Germline CDR1 MNHEY, CDR2 SMNVEV (reference sequence). The CDR3 spans 16 residues. The CDR3 reads CASSLGGARGPYEQYF. The CDR3 DNA follows: TGTGCCAGCAGTTTAGGGGGCGCAAGGGGGCCTTACGAGCAGTACTTC.

The chain carries TRBV11-2 and TRBJ2-1; 7 nucleotides align to TRBD1. This CDR3 is 15 amino acids long. Germline CDR1 and CDR2: SGHAT and FQNNGV. Losses at the gene ends were 5 bases for V and 2 bases for J; bases not matched to a gene: 6. The CDR3 coding sequence is TGTGCCAGCAGCAGCGACGACAGGGCCTACAATGAGCAGTTCTTC. Amino acids: CASSSDDRAYNEQFF.

Concerning this clone itself: Other DNA sequences in this sample translate to the same CDR3. DNA of the CDR3: TGTGCCAGCTCACCCGCCGGGACTTCCCGAATGATGGAGCAGTTCTTC. This sequence encodes CASSPAGTSRMMEQFF. The gene calls are TRBV18 and TRBJ2-1; D perhaps matches TRBD2 (6 bases). Between the trimmed V and J ends, which lost 3 bases and 10 bases, there was a span of 22 bases. This CDR3 contains 16 residues. Germline lookup yields CDR1 KGHSH and CDR2 LQKENI. Variable domain in full (rest from reference TRBV18 and TRBJ2-1): NAGVMQNPRHLVRRRGQEARLRCSPMKGHSHVYWYRQLPEEGLKFMVYLQKENIIDESGMPKERFSAEFPKEGPSILRIQQVVRGDSAAYFCASSPAGTSRMMEQFFGPGTRLTVL.

This chain joins TRBV6-6 and TRBJ2-1; TRBD2 might be the D (5 bases). The CDR3 spans 14 residues. V lost 10 bases and J lost 8, with 21 bases in between. Germline V gives CDR1 MNHNY, CDR2 SVGAGI (reference sequence). The CDR3 nucleotides read TGTGCCACCGCCTTAGGAGGCTCCGTGGATGAGCAGTTCTTC. Translation: CATALGGSVDEQFF.

V usage is TRBV18 and J usage is TRBJ1-1, with D tentatively TRBD1 (5 bases). Germline lookup yields CDR1 KGHSH and CDR2 LQKENI. The CDR3 covers 15 residues. Deletions cut 2 bases from V and 5 bases from J, with 15 bases between. The CDR3 coding sequence is TGTGCCAGCTCACCAGGGGTCGCCAGGGCAACTGAAGCTTTCTTT. The encoded protein is CASSPGVARATEAFF.